The 22 T cell receptor beta chains in this list originate from one sample, sequenced in a study of shared clonotypes between healthy human individuals. Measured with immunoSEQ multiplex PCR; TCRdb has only the in-frame clones, and not every one. This repertoire shows fewer than 2.5 million clones, roughly 93% found once; its top ten account for about 0.34%. The sample taken for sequencing was naive CD4+ T cells from PBMCs. Subset meaning: CD45RA+ positively selected. The receptors were gathered from a man aged 18-30 years in good health. Some clones in this sample may be carry-over from other donors' samples.

The J gene is TRBJ2-1, the V gene TRBV6-5; TRBD1 matches 8 bases. In germline, CDR1 is MNHEY, CDR2 SVGAGI. The V segment lost 6 bases and the J segment 7 bases; nucleotides outside the gene matches: 8. There are 14 residues in the CDR3. The CDR3 coding sequence is TGTGCCAGCAGCCGAGGGACAGGAATAAATGAGCAGTTCTTC. Protein: CASSRGTGINEQFF.

The chain is built from TRBV10-3 and TRBJ1-2, with 10 bases lining up with TRBD1. The V gene end was trimmed by 5 bases and the J gene end by 4 bases; junction bases not matched to a gene: 10. Germline V gene lookup returns CDR1 ENHRY and CDR2 SYGVKD. There are 16 residues in the CDR3. CDR3 coding DNA: TGTGCCATCAGTCCCGGGACAGGGGTCGGCCCCTATGGCTACACCTTC. It translates to CAISPGTGVGPYGYTF.

The V gene is TRBV25-1, the J gene TRBJ1-4; 8 bases agree with TRBD1. CDR1 and CDR2 (germline): MGHDK, SYGVNS. CDR3 size: 15 residues. Losses at the gene ends were 4 bases for V and 7 bases for J; bases not matched to a gene: 8. The CDR3 loop is CASSGTGSRREKLFF. The CDR3, as DNA: TGTGCCAGCAGTGGGACAGGGAGTAGACGTGAAAAACTGTTTTTT.

The chain employs TRBV5-1 and TRBJ2-3; TRBD1 might be the D (6 bases). From germline, CDR1 is SGHRS and CDR2 YFSETQ. V lost 7 bases, J lost 0 bases, and 18 bases lay in between. The CDR3 runs 16 residues. CDR3 amino acids: CASSPPTGTSTDTQYF. The CDR3 DNA reads TGCGCCAGCTCCCCGCCGACAGGAACTAGCACAGATACGCAGTATTTT.

The chain carries TRBV5-6 and TRBJ1-1; 8 bases are a match to TRBD1. Germline V lookup: CDR1 SGHDT, CDR2 YYEEEE. The CDR3 loop spans 12 amino acids. The V segment lost 4 bases and the J segment 8 bases; nucleotides outside the gene matches: 4. In DNA, the CDR3 is TGTGCCAGCAGCCTCCGACAGGGGGAAGCTTTCTTT. This codes for CASSLRQGEAFF.

Only one count was recorded for this clone. The chain employs TRBV29-1 and TRBJ2-2; 10 bases align to TRBD2. CDR1 is SQVTM and CDR2 is ANQGSEA in the germline V gene. V dropped 7 bases and J dropped 5; count of bases not matched to a gene: 16. CDR3 size: 17 residues. CDR3 region: CSASGLAPGGGTGELFF. Here the CDR3 DNA reads TGCAGCGCCTCGGGACTAGCGCCCGGAGGGGGAACCGGGGAGCTGTTTTTT.

The genes are TRBV11-2 and TRBJ1-1; perhaps TRBD1 as D (6 bases). The ends were cut back, 5 bases at V and 3 bases at J, with 16 bases in the middle. Germline CDR1 is SGHAT and CDR2 is FQNNGV. The CDR3 length is 15 residues. The CDR3 bases are TGTGCCAGCAGCATTTACAGGGTACCGGACACTGAAGCTTTCTTT. Translated: CASSIYRVPDTEAFF.

The chain combines TRBV5-1 with TRBJ1-4, with 9 positions matching TRBD1. V lost 6 bases and J lost 8; bases outside the gene matches: 5. This CDR3 spans 13 amino acids. Looked up from germline, CDR1 is SGHRS and CDR2 is YFSETQ. CDR3 coding DNA: TGCGCCAGCACGGGACAGGGATCAGAAAAACTGTTTTTT. It codes for CASTGQGSEKLFF. The full variable domain, its missing parts supplied by reference TRBV5-1 and TRBJ1-4, is KAGVTQTPRYLIKTRGQQVTLSCSPISGHRSVSWYQQTPGQGLQFLFEYFSETQRNKGNFPGRFSGRQFSNSRSEMNVSTLELGDSALYLCASTGQGSEKLFFGSGTQLSVL.

The chain employs TRBV11-2 and TRBJ1-2; 8 positions match TRBD1. V lost 1 base and J lost 2; bases outside the gene matches: 3. This CDR3 spans 15 amino acids. CDR1 SGHAT and CDR2 FQNNGV come from the germline V gene. This CDR3 is CASSLARDRNYGYTF. In nucleotides, the CDR3 is TGTGCCAGCAGCTTAGCCCGGGACAGGAACTATGGCTACACCTTC.

V gene TRBV2 combines with J gene TRBJ2-3; D perhaps matches TRBD1 (5 bases). Germline V gene sequence: CDR1 SNHLY, CDR2 FYNNEI. The CDR3 has 12 amino acids. V shed 4 bases and J shed 7 bases, with 9 bases lying between them. CDR3 bases: TGTGCCAGCAGTGGGTCAGGGAATACGCAGTATTTT. Its translation is CASSGSGNTQYF. The variable domain in full, completed from reference TRBV2 and TRBJ2-3, reads EPEVTQTPSHQVTQMGQEVILRCVPISNHLYFYWYRQILGQKVEFLVSFYNNEISEKSEIFDDQFSVERPDGSNFTLKIRSTKLEDSAMYFCASSGSGNTQYFGPGTRLTVL.

V and J are TRBV19 and TRBJ1-1, with unresolved D. Per the germline V gene, CDR1 is LNHDA and CDR2 is SQIVND (reference sequence). This CDR3 comprises 14 residues. The germline V and J ends were trimmed by 6 bases and 7 bases, with 18 bases remaining between them. CDR3 sequence reads: CASRGVGPPSEAFF. In DNA, the CDR3 is TGTGCCAGTAGGGGAGTAGGACCTCCCAGTGAAGCTTTCTTT.

The chain employs TRBV27 and TRBJ1-4; tentatively, D is TRBD1 (5 bases). The CDR3 is made up of 15 amino acids. Germline lookup yields CDR1 MNHEY and CDR2 SMNVEV (reference sequence). V was pared by 5 bases and J by 4 bases, with 14 bases between. This chain's CDR3 is CASSKIYRSNEKLFF. CDR3 DNA: TGTGCCAGCAGTAAAATCTACAGGAGTAATGAAAAACTGTTTTTT.

Here the CDR3 DNA reads TGTGCCAGCAGTTCATCTGGGGCGAGTCCAGATACGCAGTATTTT. It codes for CASSSSGASPDTQYF. J is TRBJ2-3 and V is TRBV28; D is possibly TRBD1 (5 bases). Germline CDR1 reads MDHEN; CDR2 reads SYDVKM. Trimming took 4 bases from V and 4 from J, leaving 15 bases between them. The CDR3 extends over 15 amino acids.

This clone came up a few times. The chain combines TRBV11-2 with TRBJ1-1; D is ambiguous. CDR3 length: 15 amino acids. Germline V gene lookup returns CDR1 SGHAT and CDR2 FQNNGV. The V end was cut by 1 base, the J end by 1 base, with 10 bases between. Written as DNA, the CDR3 is TGTGCCAGCAGCTTAGGCCCGGGTAGGAACACTGAAGCTTTCTTT. It codes for CASSLGPGRNTEAFF.

The V and J genes are TRBV15 and TRBJ1-1; the D is unclear. The germline V and J ends were trimmed by 0 bases and 2 bases, with 10 bases remaining between them. The germline V gene has CDR1 LNHNV and CDR2 YYDKDF (reference sequence). This CDR3 comprises 15 residues. Written as DNA, the CDR3 is TGTGCCACCAGCAGAGATTACGGGAGAAACACTGAAGCTTTCTTT. It yields the protein CATSRDYGRNTEAFF.

J is TRBJ1-2 and V is TRBV5-6; 7 bases fit TRBD1. Germline V CDR1 and CDR2: SGHDT, YYEEEE. V trimming: 4 bases; J trimming: 2 bases; junction bases outside the gene matches: 5. The CDR3 runs to 14 residues. This CDR3 reads CASSNRQGNYGYTF. As DNA, the CDR3 is TGTGCCAGCAGCAATAGACAGGGCAACTATGGCTACACCTTC.

This chain connects TRBV7-3 to TRBJ1-5; D remains ambiguous. From germline, CDR1 is SGHTA and CDR2 FQGTGA. Trimming pared 1 base from V and 0 bases from J, leaving 10 bases between. CDR3 length: 16 residues. The DNA of the CDR3 is TGTGCCAGCAGCTTAATTTGGGGTGTTAGCAATCAGCCCCAGCATTTT. Encoded protein: CASSLIWGVSNQPQHF.

The J gene is TRBJ2-5, the V gene TRBV7-3, with D unclear. The CDR3 spans 16 residues. V lost 1 base and J lost 2, with 14 bases in between. Germline V gene sequence: CDR1 SGHTA, CDR2 FQGTGA. CDR3 bases: TGTGCCAGCAGCTTAATGGGTGGGGAAGGGCAAGAGACCCAGTACTTC. Protein sequence: CASSLMGGEGQETQYF.

The V and J genes are TRBV7-3 and TRBJ2-2; 14 bases match TRBD2. After removal of 6 bases from V and 8 bases from J, the junction contained 5 bases not matched to a gene. Germline assignment: CDR1 SGHTA and CDR2 FQGTGA. CDR3 length equals 15 residues. This CDR3 is CASSFGTSGRGELFF. CDR3 sequence (DNA): TGTGCCAGCAGTTTCGGGACTAGCGGGAGAGGGGAGCTGTTTTTT.

This sequence joins TRBV10-2 and TRBJ2-1; D is undetermined. The CDR3 loop spans 13 amino acids. Germline V gene data show CDR1 as WSHSY and CDR2 as SAAADI. The V and J ends lost 4 bases and 0 bases respectively, with 4 bases between them. The DNA of the CDR3 is TGCGCCAGCAGTGCTAGCTCCTACAATGAGCAGTTCTTC. Translated: CASSASSYNEQFF.

This clone was seen once. The chain is built from TRBV11-1 and TRBJ2-7; 12 nucleotides align to TRBD1. The V gene's germline CDR1 is SGHAT and CDR2 FQDESV (reference sequence). V dropped 5 bases and J dropped 2; count of bases not matched to a gene: 1. This CDR3 is built from 14 residues. The CDR3 coding sequence is TGTGCCAGCAGCCGGGACAGGGGGCCCTACGAGCAGTACTTC. Encoded protein: CASSRDRGPYEQYF.

This clone showed up just a few times. The CDR3 nucleotides read TGCGCCAGCAGCCCCGGAGACAGTTCTGGTGAAAGAGCTTTCTTT. Translating it yields CASSPGDSSGERAFF. This sequence joins TRBV5-1 and TRBJ1-1; possibly TRBD1 for D (5 bases). The CDR3 totals 15 residues. Between the trimmed V and J ends, which lost 4 bases and 10 bases, there was a span of 23 bases. Germline V gene lookup returns CDR1 SGHRS and CDR2 YFSETQ.